Each of the 14 T cell receptor beta chains below was sequenced from the same sample in a study of T-cell reconstitution after alpha-beta-depleted transplantation in children. Preparation of the TCRbeta library involved a method that used unique molecular identifiers. TCRdb itself ran the PCR reads through MiXCR, one entry per CDR3 protein. Among approximately 500,000 distinct CDR3 sequences, over 9.5% were seen once, and the ten largest hold just over 2%. The sample in question was PBMCs, obtained before TCRalphabeta/CD19-depleted stem cell transplant. These TCRs come from a child under 10 years old with inherited bone marrow failure, due to receive a stem cell transplant.

This clonotype was detected many times. The rearrangement joins TRBV12-3 or TRBV12-4 to TRBJ2-1, with unresolved D. The CDR3 loop spans 12 amino acids. Between the trimmed V and J ends, which lost 4 bases and 6 bases, there was a span of 7 bases. The DNA of the CDR3 is TGTGCCAGCAGTTCCCAGTTCAATGAGCAGTTCTTC. It specifies CASSSQFNEQFF.

This clonotype was counted many times. The chain carries TRBV20-1 and TRBJ2-6, with no clear D. Germline V gene data show CDR1 as DFQATT and CDR2 as SNEGSKA (reference sequence). Trimming took off 3 bases at V and 1 base at J, with 4 bases between the two ends. The CDR3 extends over 13 amino acids. CDR3 nucleotides: TGCAGTGCTAGTTGGTCTGGGGCCAACGTCCTGACTTTC. It encodes CSASWSGANVLTF.

In this sample, this clonotype turned up many times. The chain combines TRBV20-1 with TRBJ1-1; D not resolved. This CDR3 region has 12 residues. Per the germline V gene, CDR1 is DFQATT and CDR2 is SNEGSKA (reference sequence). Deletions cut 5 bases from V and 0 bases from J, with 7 bases between. Here the CDR3 reads CSAPRLNTEAFF. The CDR3 DNA sequence: TGCAGTGCTCCGAGATTGAACACTGAAGCTTTCTTT.

This clonotype was counted ten times or more. The chain joins TRBV6-2 or TRBV6-3 to TRBJ2-3, with D perhaps TRBD2 (5 bases). Trimming removed 2 bases at V and 2 bases at J, with 20 bases between. This CDR3 is 18 amino acids long. The germline gives CDR1 MNHEY, CDR2 SVGEGT. DNA for the CDR3: TGTGCCAGCAGTTACCGAATCGGGGAGTCCACCCTCACAGATACGCAGTATTTT. Translated: CASSYRIGESTLTDTQYF.

The sample holds many counts of this clonotype. V gene TRBV29-1 combines with J gene TRBJ2-1, with a possible D match to TRBD2 (5 bases). The ends were cut back, 3 bases at V and 0 bases at J, with 9 bases in the middle. The CDR3 is 14 residues long. The V gene's germline CDR1 is SQVTM and CDR2 ANQGSEA. CDR3 DNA: TGCAGCGTTGACCGGGGAAGCTCCTACAATGAGCAGTTCTTC. Its translation: CSVDRGSSYNEQFF.

A few counts support this clonotype. This rearrangement joins TRBV9 to TRBJ1-2; D not certain. The ends were cut back, 4 bases at V and 0 bases at J, with 10 bases in the middle. CDR1 SGDLS and CDR2 YYNGEE come from the germline V gene. The CDR3 length is 14 residues. The DNA of the CDR3 is TGTGCCAGCAGCCCTGAAGGGTCTAACTATGGCTACACCTTC. As protein: CASSPEGSNYGYTF.

This clonotype occurred many times. The chain joins TRBV5-1 to TRBJ1-3, with TRBD1 matching 9 bases. CDR3 size: 14 residues. The germline gives CDR1 SGHRS, CDR2 YFSETQ. J gave up 4 bases and V 4 bases, and 3 bases lay outside the gene matches. The CDR3 coding sequence is TGCGCCAGCAGCCAAACAGGGGGCGGAAACACCATATATTTT. Amino acid sequence: CASSQTGGGNTIYF. Full variable domain (remainder filled in from reference TRBV5-1 and TRBJ1-3): KAGVTQTPRYLIKTRGQQVTLSCSPISGHRSVSWYQQTPGQGLQFLFEYFSETQRNKGNFPGRFSGRQFSNSRSEMNVSTLELGDSALYLCASSQTGGGNTIYFGEGSWLTVV.

This clonotype was observed many times. The rearrangement joins TRBV20-1 to TRBJ1-6, with no clear D. Germline V gene lookup returns CDR1 DFQATT and CDR2 SNEGSKA (reference sequence). Trimming removed 0 bases at V and 0 bases at J, with 12 bases between. The CDR3 covers 17 residues. This CDR3 reads CSARDRLPYSYNSPLHF. CDR3 nucleotides: TGCAGTGCTAGAGATCGGCTACCCTACTCCTATAATTCACCCCTCCACTTT.

This clonotype was detected a few times. The rearrangement uses TRBV10-1 and TRBJ2-6; D is uncertain. V dropped 7 bases and J dropped 4 bases, with 26 bases sitting between them. Germline V gives CDR1 WNHNN, CDR2 SYGVQD (reference sequence). There are 19 residues in the CDR3. This chain's CDR3 is CASTHPMPPLMRGANVLTF. CDR3 bases: TGCGCCAGCACCCACCCGATGCCTCCTTTAATGAGGGGGGCCAACGTCCTGACTTTC.

This clonotype has ten or more counts. The chain joins TRBV25-1 to TRBJ2-5, with TRBD2 matching 7 bases. CDR3 length equals 15 residues. Per the germline V gene, CDR1 is MGHDK and CDR2 is SYGVNS. V lost 3 bases to trimming and J lost 3 bases; unmatched junction nucleotides: 7. This CDR3 is CASSDFGGWEETQYF. As DNA, the CDR3 is TGTGCCAGCAGTGATTTCGGGGGGTGGGAAGAGACCCAGTACTTC.

With respect to this clonotype: As the CDR3 is not closed by the conserved phenylalanine or tryptophan, this likely results from a read error. This chain joins TRBV20-1 and TRBJ2-7; no firm D call. This CDR3 contains 12 residues. Per germline, CDR1 DFQATT and CDR2 SNEGSKA (reference sequence). The V end lost 7 bases, the J end lost 0 bases, and 10 bases lay between the germline ends. CDR3 in amino acids: CSVRTFSYEQYL. In nucleotides, the CDR3 is TGCAGTGTACGGACGTTCTCCTACGAGCAGTACCTC.

This clonotype was counted at least ten times. This chain connects TRBV5-6 to TRBJ2-1, with D maybe TRBD2 (6 bases). This CDR3 has 16 amino acids. Germline V CDR1 and CDR2: SGHDT, YYEEEE. V lost 9 bases and J 12 bases, leaving 31 bases between the germline ends. In DNA, the CDR3 is TGTGCCAACGTCCATCGGGGGAGAGCCGACCTTTATCCGCAGTTCTTC. Translation gives CANVHRGRADLYPQFF.

This clonotype was observed many times. This chain connects TRBV27 to TRBJ2-7; D not resolved. The CDR3 totals 13 residues. The germline V gene encodes CDR1 MNHEY and CDR2 SMNVEV (reference sequence). Trimming cost V 3 bases and J 1 base, with 7 bases left between them. CDR3 amino acids: CASSLRASYEQYF. CDR3 sequence (DNA): TGTGCCAGCAGTTTGAGAGCGTCCTACGAGCAGTACTTC.

This chain uses TRBV28 with TRBJ2-7; either TRBD1 or TRBD2 may fit D (5 bases each). This CDR3 region has 16 residues. Germline assignment: CDR1 MDHEN and CDR2 SYDVKM. Trimming left V 7 bases short and J 3 bases short, with 22 bases between. The CDR3 sequence: CASTPGIGPGIYEQYF. DNA of the CDR3: TGTGCCAGCACTCCCGGGATCGGGCCAGGGATCTACGAGCAGTACTTC. Based on the CDR3 plus reference TRBV28 and TRBJ2-7, the full variable domain is DVKVTQSSRYLVKRTGEKVFLECVQDMDHENMFWYRQDPGLGLRLIYFSYDVKMKEKGDIPEGYSVSREKKERFSLILESASTNQTSMYLCASTPGIGPGIYEQYFGPGTRLTVT.